This TCR beta chain emerged from a study of cytomegalovirus exposure and HLA in healthy donors. About the research overall: According to later analysis, the same platform produced the 120 validation and some 680 first-cohort repertoires. The study's findings and limits: The study listed roughly 160 cytomegalovirus-associated TCR beta chains. Most TCR sequences were uncommon, yet certain public TCRs appeared in many donors.

CDR3 length: 14 residues. In germline, CDR1 is SNHLY, CDR2 FYNNEI. V shed 7 bases and J 4 bases; nucleotides not matched to a gene: 9. Clones were read by immunoSEQ multiplex PCR, and TCRdb kept only the in-frame ones, dropping some. The sample yields roughly 280,000 clones, approximately 86% seen once. Concerning this clone: Its antigen is currently unknown.

The chain employs TRBV2 and TRBJ2-5; 7 bases line up with TRBD1. Input material: PBMCs. The sequence was obtained from a woman between 18 and 30 years old in good health and CMV-seronegative. The CDR3 spells CASTGQERAETQYF. CDR3 sequence (DNA): TGTGCCAGCACCGGACAGGAGAGAGCAGAGACCCAGTACTTC.